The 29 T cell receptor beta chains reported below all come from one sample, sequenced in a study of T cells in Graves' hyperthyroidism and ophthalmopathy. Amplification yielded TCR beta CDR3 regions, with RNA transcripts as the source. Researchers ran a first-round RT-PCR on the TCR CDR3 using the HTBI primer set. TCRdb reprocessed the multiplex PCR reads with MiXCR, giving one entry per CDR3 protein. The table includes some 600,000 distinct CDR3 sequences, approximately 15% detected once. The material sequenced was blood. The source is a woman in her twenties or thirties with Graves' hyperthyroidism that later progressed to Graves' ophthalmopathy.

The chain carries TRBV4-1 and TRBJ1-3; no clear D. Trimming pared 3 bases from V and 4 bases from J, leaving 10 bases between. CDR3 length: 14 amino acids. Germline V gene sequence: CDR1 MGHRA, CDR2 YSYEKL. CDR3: CASSHAGSGNTIYF. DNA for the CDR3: TGCGCCAGCAGCCATGCGGGGTCCGGAAACACCATATATTTT.

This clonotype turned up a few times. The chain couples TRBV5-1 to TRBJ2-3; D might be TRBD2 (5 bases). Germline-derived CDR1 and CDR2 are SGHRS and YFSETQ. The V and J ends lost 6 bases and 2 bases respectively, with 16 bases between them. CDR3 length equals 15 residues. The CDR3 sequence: CASTPSGRTTDTQYF. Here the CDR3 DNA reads TGCGCCAGCACCCCCTCGGGGAGAACCACAGATACGCAGTATTTT. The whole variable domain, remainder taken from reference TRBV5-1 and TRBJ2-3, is KAGVTQTPRYLIKTRGQQVTLSCSPISGHRSVSWYQQTPGQGLQFLFEYFSETQRNKGNFPGRFSGRQFSNSRSEMNVSTLELGDSALYLCASTPSGRTTDTQYFGPGTRLTVL.

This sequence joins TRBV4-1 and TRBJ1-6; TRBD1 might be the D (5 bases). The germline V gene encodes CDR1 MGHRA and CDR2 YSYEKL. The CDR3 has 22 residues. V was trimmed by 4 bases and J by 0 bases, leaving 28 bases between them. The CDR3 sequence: CASSPGDGLGGVLSSYNSPLHF. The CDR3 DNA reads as TGCGCCAGCAGCCCAGGAGATGGGCTCGGAGGGGTTCTGAGCTCCTATAATTCACCCCTCCACTTT.

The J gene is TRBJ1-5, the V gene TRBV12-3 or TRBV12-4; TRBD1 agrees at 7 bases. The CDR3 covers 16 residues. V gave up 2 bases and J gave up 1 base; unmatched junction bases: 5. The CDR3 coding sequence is TGTGCCAGCAGTTTAAGGGGGACAGTCAGCAATCAGCCCCAGCATTTT. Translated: CASSLRGTVSNQPQHF.

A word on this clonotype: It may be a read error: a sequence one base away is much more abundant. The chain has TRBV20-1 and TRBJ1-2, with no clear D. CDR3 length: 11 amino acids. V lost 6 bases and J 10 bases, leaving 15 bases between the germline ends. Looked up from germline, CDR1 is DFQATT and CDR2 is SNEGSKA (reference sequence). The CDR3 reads CSASDISAYTF. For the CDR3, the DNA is TGCAGTGCCTCTGACATCTCTGCCTACACCTTC.

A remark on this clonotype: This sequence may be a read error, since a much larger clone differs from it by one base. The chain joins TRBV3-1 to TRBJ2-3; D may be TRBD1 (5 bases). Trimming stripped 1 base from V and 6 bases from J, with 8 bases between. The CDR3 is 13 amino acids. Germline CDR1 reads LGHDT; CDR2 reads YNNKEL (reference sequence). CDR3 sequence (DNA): TGTGCCAGCAGCCAAGTTGGGGCCGATACGCAGTATTTT. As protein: CASSQVGADTQYF.

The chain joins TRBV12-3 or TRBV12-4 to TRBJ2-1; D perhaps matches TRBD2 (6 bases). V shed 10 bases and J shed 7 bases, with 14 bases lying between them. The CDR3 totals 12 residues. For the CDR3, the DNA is TGTGCCACCCATCTAGCGCCTAATGAGCAGTTCTTC. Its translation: CATHLAPNEQFF.

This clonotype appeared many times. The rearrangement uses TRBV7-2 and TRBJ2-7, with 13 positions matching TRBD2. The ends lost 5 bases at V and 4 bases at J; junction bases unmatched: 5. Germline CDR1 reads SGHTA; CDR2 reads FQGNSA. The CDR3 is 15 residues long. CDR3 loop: CASSVTSGREYEQYF. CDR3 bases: TGTGCCAGCAGCGTTACTAGCGGGAGGGAATACGAGCAGTACTTC.

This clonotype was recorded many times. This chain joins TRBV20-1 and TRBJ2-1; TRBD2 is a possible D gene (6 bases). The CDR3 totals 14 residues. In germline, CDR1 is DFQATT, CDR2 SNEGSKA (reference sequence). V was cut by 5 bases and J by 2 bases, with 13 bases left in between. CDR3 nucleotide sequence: TGCAGTGCTGGTGCTAGCGTACCCTACAATGAGCAGTTCTTC. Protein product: CSAGASVPYNEQFF.

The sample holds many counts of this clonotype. This CDR3 is CASSLDSAGDTQYF. Here the CDR3 DNA reads TGCGCCAGCAGCTTGGACAGTGCGGGAGATACGCAGTATTTT. V gene TRBV5-1 combines with J gene TRBJ2-3, with D perhaps TRBD2 (5 bases). This CDR3 contains 14 residues. V gave up 0 bases and J gave up 5 bases, with 10 bases separating them. Per the germline V gene, CDR1 is SGHRS and CDR2 is YFSETQ. The variable domain in full, completed from reference TRBV5-1 and TRBJ2-3, reads KAGVTQTPRYLIKTRGQQVTLSCSPISGHRSVSWYQQTPGQGLQFLFEYFSETQRNKGNFPGRFSGRQFSNSRSEMNVSTLELGDSALYLCASSLDSAGDTQYFGPGTRLTVL.

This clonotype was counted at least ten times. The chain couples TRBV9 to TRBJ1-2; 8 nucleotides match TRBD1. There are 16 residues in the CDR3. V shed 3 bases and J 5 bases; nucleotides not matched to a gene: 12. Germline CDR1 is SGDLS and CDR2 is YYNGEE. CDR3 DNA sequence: TGTGCCAGCAGCGGATCAGGGACAGGCTTGGGTTATGGCTACACCTTC. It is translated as CASSGSGTGLGYGYTF.

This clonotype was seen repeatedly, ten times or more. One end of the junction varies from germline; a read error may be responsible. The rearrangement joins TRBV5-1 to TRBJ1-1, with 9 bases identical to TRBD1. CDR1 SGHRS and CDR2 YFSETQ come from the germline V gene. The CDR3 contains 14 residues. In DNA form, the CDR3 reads TGCGCCAGCAGATTGGACAGGGGACATACTGAAGCTTTCTTT. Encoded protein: CASRLDRGHTEAFF.

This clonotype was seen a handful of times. The CDR3 here is CASSPSGRAAETQYF. CDR3 DNA: TGTGCCAGCAGTCCCAGCGGGAGGGCCGCAGAGACCCAGTACTTC. The V call is TRBV7-9, the J call TRBJ2-5; 10 bases align to TRBD2. V was pared by 6 bases and J by 4 bases, with 8 bases of the junction left unmatched. The CDR3 is 15 amino acids. Germline values: CDR1 SEHNR, CDR2 FQNEAQ (reference sequence).

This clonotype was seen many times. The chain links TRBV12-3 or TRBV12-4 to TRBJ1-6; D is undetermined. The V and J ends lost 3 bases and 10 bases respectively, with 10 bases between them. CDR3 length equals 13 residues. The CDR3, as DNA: TGTGCCAGCAGTTTGAACGTTGGATCACCCCTCCACTTT. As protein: CASSLNVGSPLHF.

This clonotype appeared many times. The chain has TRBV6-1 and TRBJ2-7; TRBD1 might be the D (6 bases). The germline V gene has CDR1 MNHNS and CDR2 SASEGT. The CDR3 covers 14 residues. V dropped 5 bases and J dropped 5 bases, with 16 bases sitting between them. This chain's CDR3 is CASSYGTTMDEQYF. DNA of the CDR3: TGTGCCAGCAGTTACGGGACAACGATGGACGAGCAGTACTTC.

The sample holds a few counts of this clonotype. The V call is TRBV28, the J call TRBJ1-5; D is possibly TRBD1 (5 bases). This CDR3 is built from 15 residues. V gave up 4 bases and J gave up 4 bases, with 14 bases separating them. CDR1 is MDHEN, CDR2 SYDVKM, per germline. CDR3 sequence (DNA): TGTGCCAGCAGTTCCCTCGGGGGAGAAAATCAGCCCCAGCATTTT. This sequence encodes CASSSLGGENQPQHF.

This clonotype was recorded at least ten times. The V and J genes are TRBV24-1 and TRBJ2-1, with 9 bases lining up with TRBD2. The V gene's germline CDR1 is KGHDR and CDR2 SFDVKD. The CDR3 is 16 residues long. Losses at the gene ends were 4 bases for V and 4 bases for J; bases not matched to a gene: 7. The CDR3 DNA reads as TGTGCCACCAGTGAGCCTACTAGCGGGCCTTACAATGAGCAGTTCTTC. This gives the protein CATSEPTSGPYNEQFF.

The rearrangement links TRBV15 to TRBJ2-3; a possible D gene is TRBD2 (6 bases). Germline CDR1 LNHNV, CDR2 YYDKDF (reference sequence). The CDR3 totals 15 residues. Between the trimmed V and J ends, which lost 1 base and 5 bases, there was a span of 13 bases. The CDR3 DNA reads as TGTGCCACCAGCAGAGGTCGGGAGATTATAGATACGCAGTATTTT. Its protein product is CATSRGREIIDTQYF.

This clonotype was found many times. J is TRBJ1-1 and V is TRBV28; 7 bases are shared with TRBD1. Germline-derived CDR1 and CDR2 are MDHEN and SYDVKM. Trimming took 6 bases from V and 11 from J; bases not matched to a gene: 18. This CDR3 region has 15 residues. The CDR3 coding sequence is TGTGCCAGCAGGGCCCCCCGGGACAGCCCTCCGGAGGCTTTCTTT. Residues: CASRAPRDSPPEAFF.

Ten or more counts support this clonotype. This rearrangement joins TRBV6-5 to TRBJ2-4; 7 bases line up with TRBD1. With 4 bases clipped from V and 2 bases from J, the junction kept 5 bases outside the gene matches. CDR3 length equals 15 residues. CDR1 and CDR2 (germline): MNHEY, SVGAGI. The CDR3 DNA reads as TGTGCCAGCAGTTCCGGGACAGCTACCAAAAACATTCAGTACTTC. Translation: CASSSGTATKNIQYF.

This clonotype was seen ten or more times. CDR3 residues: CASKGQGHNQPQHF. DNA of the CDR3: TGTGCCAGCAAGGGACAGGGGCACAATCAGCCCCAGCATTTT. The V and J genes are TRBV28 and TRBJ1-5; 10 bases fit TRBD1. This CDR3 comprises 14 residues. Trimming cost V 7 bases and J 3 bases; bases outside gene matches: 3. From germline, CDR1 is MDHEN and CDR2 SYDVKM.

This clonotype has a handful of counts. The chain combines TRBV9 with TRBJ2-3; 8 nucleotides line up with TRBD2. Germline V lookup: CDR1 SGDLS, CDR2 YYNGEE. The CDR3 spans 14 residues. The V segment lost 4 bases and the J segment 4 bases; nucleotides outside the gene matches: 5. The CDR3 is CASSPRTSPDTQYF. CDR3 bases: TGTGCCAGCAGCCCCCGGACTAGCCCAGATACGCAGTATTTT.

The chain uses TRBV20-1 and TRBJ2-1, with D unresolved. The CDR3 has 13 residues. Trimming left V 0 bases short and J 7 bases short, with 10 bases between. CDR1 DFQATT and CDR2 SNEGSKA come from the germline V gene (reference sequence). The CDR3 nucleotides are TGCAGTGCTAGAGATGGAAAAGTGAATGAGCAGTTCTTC. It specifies CSARDGKVNEQFF.

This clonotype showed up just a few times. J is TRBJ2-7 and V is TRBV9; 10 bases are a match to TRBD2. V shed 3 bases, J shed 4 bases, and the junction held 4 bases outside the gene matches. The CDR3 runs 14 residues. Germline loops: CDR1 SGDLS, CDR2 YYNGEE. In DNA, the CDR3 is TGTGCCAGCAGCGCCAGCGGGAGGGCATACGAGCAGTACTTC. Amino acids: CASSASGRAYEQYF.

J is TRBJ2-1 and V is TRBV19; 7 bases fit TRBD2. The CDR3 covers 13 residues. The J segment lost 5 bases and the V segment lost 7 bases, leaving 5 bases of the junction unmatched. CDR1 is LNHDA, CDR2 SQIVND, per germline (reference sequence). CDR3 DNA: TGTGCCAGTATGGAGGGAGGGGACAATGAGCAGTTCTTC. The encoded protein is CASMEGGDNEQFF.

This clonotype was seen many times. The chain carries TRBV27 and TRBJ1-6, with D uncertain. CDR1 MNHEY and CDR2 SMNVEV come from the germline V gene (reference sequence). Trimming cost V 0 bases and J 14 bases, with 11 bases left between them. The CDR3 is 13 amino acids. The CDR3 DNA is TGTGCCAGCAGTTTATCTGGCAGACCGACCCTCCACTTT. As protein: CASSLSGRPTLHF.

The CDR3 is CASSEGGYTKNIQYF. CDR3 nucleotides: TGTGCCAGCAGTGAGGGGGGGTATACCAAAAACATTCAGTACTTC. This sequence joins TRBV7-8 and TRBJ2-4, with a possible D match to TRBD2 (7 bases). The CDR3 loop spans 15 amino acids. V lost 6 bases and J lost 2, with 14 bases in between. Germline V gene data show CDR1 as SGHVS and CDR2 as FQNEAQ.

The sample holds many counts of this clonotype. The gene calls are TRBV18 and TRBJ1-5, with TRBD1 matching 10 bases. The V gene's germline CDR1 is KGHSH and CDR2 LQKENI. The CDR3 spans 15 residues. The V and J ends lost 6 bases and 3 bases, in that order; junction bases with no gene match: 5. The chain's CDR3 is CASSLGQGDNQPQHF. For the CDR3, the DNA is TGTGCCAGCTCCCTTGGACAGGGGGACAATCAGCCCCAGCATTTT.

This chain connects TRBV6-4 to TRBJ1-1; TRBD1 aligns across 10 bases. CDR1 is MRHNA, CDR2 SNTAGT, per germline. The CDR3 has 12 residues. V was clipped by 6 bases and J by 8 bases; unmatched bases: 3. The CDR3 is CASSATGGEAFF. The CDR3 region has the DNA TGTGCCAGCAGCGCGACAGGGGGCGAAGCTTTCTTT.